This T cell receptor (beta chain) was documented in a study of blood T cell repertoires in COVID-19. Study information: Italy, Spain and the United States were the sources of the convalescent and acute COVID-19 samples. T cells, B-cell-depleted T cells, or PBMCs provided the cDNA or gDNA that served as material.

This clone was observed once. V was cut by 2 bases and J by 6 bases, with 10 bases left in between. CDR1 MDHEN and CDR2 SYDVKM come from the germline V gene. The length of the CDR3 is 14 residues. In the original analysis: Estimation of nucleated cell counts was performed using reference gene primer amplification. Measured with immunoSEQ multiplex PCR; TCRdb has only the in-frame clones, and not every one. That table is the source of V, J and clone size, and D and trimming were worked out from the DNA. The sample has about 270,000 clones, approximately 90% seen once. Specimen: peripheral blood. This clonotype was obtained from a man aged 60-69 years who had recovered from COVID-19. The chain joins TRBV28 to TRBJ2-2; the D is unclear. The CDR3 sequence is CASSLETHAGELFF. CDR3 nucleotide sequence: TGTGCCAGCAGTTTAGAGACTCATGCCGGGGAGCTGTTTTTT.